The 17 T cell receptor beta chains below were found in one sample sequenced in a study of control samples from healthy donors and cancer patients. Libraries were prepared by immunoSEQ multiplex PCR; TCRdb keeps only in-frame clonotypes and omits some of them. The sample lists some 120,000 clones, approximately 90% occurring once. Sequenced: blood. The receptor source for this set is a woman in her 70s in good health.

The chain joins TRBV12-3 or TRBV12-4 to TRBJ1-5, with D maybe TRBD1 (5 bases). Trimming left V 5 bases short and J 5 bases short, with 7 bases between. The CDR3 has 12 residues. The CDR3 region has the DNA TGTGCCAGCAGTGCAGGGTATCAGCCCCAGCATTTT. Translation gives CASSAGYQPQHF.

This chain uses TRBV9 with TRBJ1-2, with D possibly being TRBD1 (6 bases). V was shortened by 4 bases and J by 4 bases, with 8 bases between the two germline ends. The CDR3 totals 12 residues. CDR1 is SGDLS, CDR2 YYNGEE, per germline. The CDR3 reads CASSRGPYGYTF. The CDR3 DNA is TGTGCCAGCAGCCGGGGGCCCTATGGCTACACCTTC.

J is TRBJ2-3 and V is TRBV29-1; perhaps TRBD2 as D (6 bases). Trimming removed 2 bases at V and 4 bases at J, with 16 bases between. The CDR3 is 15 amino acids. Germline assignment: CDR1 SQVTM and CDR2 ANQGSEA. CDR3 sequence: CSVEPWGTGADTQYF. The CDR3 DNA is TGCAGCGTTGAACCCTGGGGGACTGGTGCAGATACGCAGTATTTT.

This rearrangement joins TRBV19 to TRBJ1-2; 9 bases fit TRBD1. This CDR3 has 15 amino acids. The V and J ends lost 4 bases and 8 bases, in that order; junction bases with no gene match: 11. Germline lookup yields CDR1 LNHDA and CDR2 SQIVND (reference sequence). The CDR3 sequence is CASSTFDRGGRGYTF. For the CDR3, the DNA is TGTGCCAGTAGTACCTTCGACAGGGGGGGGCGCGGCTACACCTTC.

This clone was seen just once. The V gene is TRBV7-2, the J gene TRBJ2-1; TRBD2 matches at 12 bases. V trimming: 5 bases; J trimming: 1 base; junction bases outside the gene matches: 6. The CDR3 sequence is 17 residues long. The germline gives CDR1 SGHTA, CDR2 FQGNSA. The CDR3 is CASSPGLAGGSYNEQFF. In nucleotides, the CDR3 is TGTGCCAGCAGCCCGGGCCTAGCGGGGGGGTCCTACAATGAGCAGTTCTTC.

This chain uses TRBV19 with TRBJ2-5, with D perhaps being TRBD1 or TRBD2 (6 bases each). V shed 8 bases and J shed 7 bases, with 20 bases lying between them. The CDR3 runs to 14 residues. Germline loops: CDR1 LNHDA, CDR2 SQIVND (reference sequence). The CDR3 DNA follows: TGTGCCAGTTCTGGTGGGGGGCGAGGTGGGACCCAGTACTTC. Translating gives CASSGGGRGGTQYF.

This rearrangement joins TRBV6-5 to TRBJ2-3, with D unresolved. The V gene's germline CDR1 is MNHEY and CDR2 SVGAGI. The CDR3 contains 11 residues. Trimming left V 8 bases short and J 6 bases short, with 9 bases between. The CDR3 DNA sequence: TGTGCCAGCCGCCTGGCGGATACGCAGTATTTT. Translated, it gives CASRLADTQYF.

The chain couples TRBV7-2 to TRBJ1-5, with D maybe TRBD1 (5 bases). Trimming shortened V by 5 bases and J by 3 bases, and 8 bases separated the two germline ends. CDR3 length equals 13 residues. CDR1 and CDR2 (germline): SGHTA, FQGNSA. The CDR3 bases are TGTGCCAGCAGCAAGGACAACAATCAGCCCCAGCATTTT. Protein product: CASSKDNNQPQHF. Variable domain in full (rest from reference TRBV7-2 and TRBJ1-5): GAGVSQSPSNKVTEKGKDVELRCDPISGHTALYWYRQSLGQGLEFLIYFQGNSAPDKSGLPSDRFSAERTGGSVSTLTIQRTQQEDSAVYLCASSKDNNQPQHFGDGTRLSIL.

V usage is TRBV19 and J usage is TRBJ1-1; 8 positions match TRBD1. The CDR3 spans 13 residues. Per the germline V gene, CDR1 is LNHDA and CDR2 is SQIVND (reference sequence). J gave up 8 bases and V 7 bases, and 9 bases lay outside the gene matches. CDR3 in DNA: TGTGCCAGTACACTACGACAGGGGAGCGAAGCTTTCTTT. This gives the protein CASTLRQGSEAFF. The entire variable domain, with the rest obtained from reference TRBV19 and TRBJ1-1, is as follows: DGGITQSPKYLFRKEGQNVTLSCEQNLNHDAMYWYRQDPGQGLRLIYYSQIVNDFQKGDIAEGYSVSREKKESFPLTVTSAQKNPTAFYLCASTLRQGSEAFFGQGTRLTVV.

The rearrangement joins TRBV18 to TRBJ1-2; 10 positions agree with TRBD1. The J segment lost 1 base and the V segment lost 6 bases, leaving 2 bases of the junction unmatched. This CDR3 is built from 14 residues. Germline lookup yields CDR1 KGHSH and CDR2 LQKENI. CDR3 sequence (DNA): TGTGCCAGCTCTCGGGACAGGGGTAACTATGGCTACACCTTC. Translation gives CASSRDRGNYGYTF.

This chain uses TRBV13 with TRBJ1-2; D might be TRBD1 (5 bases). The CDR3 length is 13 residues. Germline CDR1 reads PRHDT; CDR2 reads FYEKMQ (reference sequence). The germline V and J ends were trimmed by 5 bases and 6 bases, with 13 bases remaining between them. The CDR3 is CASSHRRGDGYTF. CDR3 nucleotide sequence: TGTGCCAGCAGCCACCGTAGAGGGGATGGCTACACCTTC.

The J gene is TRBJ2-3, the V gene TRBV1; the table's D call of TRBD1 was not tested on the DNA. TRBV1 represents a pseudogene. CDR3 length: 17 residues. The CDR3 coding sequence is TGCACCAGCAGCCAAGTCAACAGGGGGCTGGTTTCAGATACGCAGTATTTT. Its protein is CTSSQVNRGLVSDTQYF.

The CDR3 here is CASSEHGFFNRNIQYF. CDR3 nucleotides: TGTGCCAGCAGTGAACATGGGTTCTTCAACAGAAACATTCAGTACTTC. The chain combines TRBV6-1 with TRBJ2-4; D not resolved. Per the germline V gene, CDR1 is MNHNS and CDR2 is SASEGT. V lost 2 bases, J lost 6 bases, and 17 bases lay in between. The CDR3 has 16 residues.

The chain uses TRBV6-5 and TRBJ2-5; D is uncertain. V shed 5 bases and J shed 6 bases, with 16 bases lying between them. Germline V gene sequence: CDR1 MNHEY, CDR2 SVGAGI. This CDR3 region has 14 residues. CDR3 coding DNA: TGTGCCAGCAGTCCCTCTCCTCGGCTGAAGACCCAGTACTTC. Translating gives CASSPSPRLKTQYF.

This chain links TRBV7-9 with TRBJ2-1; TRBD2 matches 14 bases. The CDR3 is 14 amino acids. Per the germline V gene, CDR1 is SEHNR and CDR2 is FQNEAQ (reference sequence). J was trimmed by 14 bases and V by 5 bases; bases with no gene match: 8. The CDR3 is CASSPRLAGGAEFF. The DNA of the CDR3 is TGTGCCAGCAGCCCCAGACTAGCGGGGGGGGCTGAGTTCTTC. Full variable domain (missing parts from reference TRBV7-9 and TRBJ2-1): DTGVSQNPRHKITKRGQNVTFRCDPISEHNRLYWYRQTLGQGPEFLTYFQNEAQLEKSRLLSDRFSAERPKGSFSTLEIQRTEQGDSAMYLCASSPRLAGGAEFFGPGTRLTVL.

The rearrangement uses TRBV12-3 or TRBV12-4 and TRBJ2-7; D is undetermined. The CDR3 has 13 amino acids. V lost 3 bases to trimming and J lost 3 bases, with 9 bases between them. The CDR3 sequence is CASSFTGYYEQYF. The CDR3 DNA follows: TGTGCCAGCAGTTTCACGGGCTACTACGAGCAGTACTTC.

The rearrangement joins TRBV3-1 (or the pseudogene TRBV3-2) to TRBJ2-5; 7 positions match TRBD2. V lost 0 bases to trimming and J lost 3 bases; unmatched junction nucleotides: 10. Germline CDR1 is LGHDT and CDR2 is YNNKEL (reference sequence). The CDR3 is 17 residues long. CDR3 DNA sequence: TGTGCCAGCAGCCAAGAGGTTGGGACCCGGGGGGAAGAGACCCAGTACTTC. It encodes CASSQEVGTRGEETQYF.